A single sample gave rise to the 10 T cell receptor beta chains below, sequenced in a study of blood T cells in healthy people across ages. Using a J-beta primer mix together with a sample-barcoded 5' primer, a second PCR was run for roughly 7 to 12 cycles. TCRdb redid the calling of the 5' RACE reads with MiXCR, one entry per CDR3 protein. The sample lists 950,000 to 1,200,000 distinct CDR3 sequences, less than 45% seen once, with 13% in the top ten. The source material was blood. These receptors came from a man aged 18 to 30 in good health.

This clonotype was picked up a small number of times. The V call is TRBV7-2, the J call TRBJ2-1; D unclear. The CDR3 covers 13 residues. Trimming took 3 bases from V and 8 from J, leaving 11 bases between them. Germline V gene sequence: CDR1 SGHTA, CDR2 FQGNSA. The CDR3 nucleotides read TGTGCCAGCAGCTTCCGGGCCCCTGATGAGCAGTTCTTC. It translates to CASSFRAPDEQFF.

The J gene is TRBJ2-4, the V gene TRBV6-5, with 7 bases identical to TRBD1. V gave up 6 bases and J gave up 0 bases; unmatched junction bases: 11. The CDR3 totals 17 residues. The V gene's germline CDR1 is MNHEY and CDR2 SVGAGI. CDR3 DNA: TGTGCCAGCAGCTTAATCGGGACAGAGCTAGCCAAAAACATTCAGTACTTC. Translation: CASSLIGTELAKNIQYF.

The V call is TRBV14, the J call TRBJ1-3; D is undetermined. The CDR3 loop spans 13 amino acids. In germline, CDR1 is SGHDN, CDR2 FVKESK. Trimming removed 1 base at V and 8 bases at J, with 9 bases between. As DNA, the CDR3 is TGTGCCAGCAGCCAAGTGACAAGACACACCATATATTTT. Translated: CASSQVTRHTIYF.

The rearrangement uses TRBV4-3 and TRBJ1-6; 7 nucleotides line up with TRBD1. Germline CDR1 LGHNA, CDR2 YSLEER. Losses at the gene ends were 0 bases for V and 6 bases for J; bases not matched to a gene: 14. The CDR3 runs 19 residues. In DNA, the CDR3 is TGCGCCAGCAGCCAAGATAGTGAGCTGGGAGGGGGCTTTAATTCACCCCTCCACTTT. Translated, it gives CASSQDSELGGGFNSPLHF.

Here the CDR3 DNA reads TGCAGTGCTAGTCAGGGTTCAACTAATGAAAAACTGTTTTTT. It encodes CSASQGSTNEKLFF. This chain links TRBV20-1 with TRBJ1-4, with D maybe TRBD1 (5 bases). Trimming took off 3 bases at V and 0 bases at J, with 8 bases between the two ends. Germline values: CDR1 DFQATT, CDR2 SNEGSKA (reference sequence). CDR3 length: 14 residues.

The chain uses TRBV2 and TRBJ1-1, with D unresolved. Trimming cost V 7 bases and J 1 base, with 13 bases left between them. Looked up from germline, CDR1 is SNHLY and CDR2 is FYNNEI. CDR3 length equals 14 residues. CDR3 nucleotide sequence: TGTGCCAGCACCCAAGGTCCAGCGAACACTGAAGCTTTCTTT. The encoded protein is CASTQGPANTEAFF.

The rearrangement links TRBV29-1 to TRBJ2-3, with 8 nucleotides matching TRBD2. Germline assignment: CDR1 SQVTM and CDR2 ANQGSEA. The V gene end was trimmed by 2 bases and the J gene end by 2 bases; junction bases not matched to a gene: 9. The CDR3 is 16 residues long. In nucleotides, the CDR3 is TGCAGCGTTGAATCGACTACGGGGGGGTACACAGATACGCAGTATTTT. Its translation is CSVESTTGGYTDTQYF.

This clonotype was observed a handful of times. V usage is TRBV20-1 and J usage is TRBJ2-6, with a possible D match to TRBD2 (5 bases). The CDR3 has 15 amino acids. Germline V gene data show CDR1 as DFQATT and CDR2 as SNEGSKA (reference sequence). Trimming cost V 3 bases and J 0 bases, with 9 bases left between them. This CDR3 reads CSARSGSSGANVLTF. Written as DNA, the CDR3 is TGCAGTGCTAGGTCTGGGAGCTCTGGGGCCAACGTCCTGACTTTC.

The chain uses TRBV5-1 and TRBJ2-3; perhaps TRBD2 as D (6 bases). Trimming pared 6 bases from V and 3 bases from J, leaving 14 bases between. This CDR3 has 14 amino acids. Germline-derived CDR1 and CDR2 are SGHRS and YFSETQ. CDR3 loop: CASTRDFLTDTQYF. CDR3 coding DNA: TGCGCCAGCACCCGGGACTTCCTAACAGATACGCAGTATTTT.

This clonotype was seen a few times. The CDR3: CASSPQTGEGKNIQYF. Written as DNA, the CDR3 is TGTGCCAGCAGTCCCCAGACGGGGGAAGGCAAAAACATTCAGTACTTC. This chain links TRBV12-3 or TRBV12-4 with TRBJ2-4; tentative D call: TRBD2 (6 bases). Trimming removed 5 bases from V and 3 bases from J, with 17 bases in between. The CDR3 sequence is 16 residues long.